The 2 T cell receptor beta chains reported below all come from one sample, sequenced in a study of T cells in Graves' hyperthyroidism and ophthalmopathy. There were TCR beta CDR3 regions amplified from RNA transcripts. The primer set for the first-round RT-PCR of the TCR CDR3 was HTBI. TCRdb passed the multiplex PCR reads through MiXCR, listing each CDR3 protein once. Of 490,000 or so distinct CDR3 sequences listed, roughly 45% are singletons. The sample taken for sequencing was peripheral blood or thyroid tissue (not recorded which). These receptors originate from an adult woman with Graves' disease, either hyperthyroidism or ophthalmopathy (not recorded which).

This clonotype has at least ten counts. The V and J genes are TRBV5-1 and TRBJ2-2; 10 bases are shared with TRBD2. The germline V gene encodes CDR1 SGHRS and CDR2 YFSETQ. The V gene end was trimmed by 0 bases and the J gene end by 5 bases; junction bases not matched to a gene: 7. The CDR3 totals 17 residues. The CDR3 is CASSLDPSGSRTGELFF. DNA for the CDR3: TGCGCCAGCAGCTTGGATCCTAGCGGGAGCAGAACCGGGGAGCTGTTTTTT.

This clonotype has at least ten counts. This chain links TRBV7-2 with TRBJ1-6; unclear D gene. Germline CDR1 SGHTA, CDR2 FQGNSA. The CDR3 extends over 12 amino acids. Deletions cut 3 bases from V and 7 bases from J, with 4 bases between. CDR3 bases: TGTGCCAGCAGCTTTCGAAATTCACCCCTCCACTTT. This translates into CASSFRNSPLHF.